This entry is about one T cell receptor (beta chain). The antigen remains unidentified. Germline is not matched at one junction end, which may reflect a read error. The data were taken from a study of T cell responses to AZD1222 COVID-19 vaccine. Study observations and caveats: At baseline, just a handful of AZD1222 recipients tested seropositive. Unmutated variant regions reportedly attract nearly half of all spike-specific TCRs. Clonal diversity was possibly underestimated, and the donors were mostly white British, with more females. Spike-specific TCRs gained breadth and depth after people received two AZD1222 doses.

This CDR3 has 14 residues. From germline, CDR1 is MGHDK and CDR2 SYGVNS. Profiling relied on immunoSEQ multiplex PCR, and the TCRdb table lists in-frame clones only, not all of them. Of more than 75,000 clones listed, about four fifths are singletons. The gene calls are TRBV25-1 and TRBJ1-3; D is uncertain. The sequence derives from an adult who received the AZD1222 COVID-19 vaccine. The sample in question was peripheral blood, obtained 28 days after the second AZD1222 dose. CDR3 coding DNA: TGTGCCAGCAGTGAATATAACCCCTCGGGCACCGTATATTTT. Translated: CASSEYNPSGTVYF.